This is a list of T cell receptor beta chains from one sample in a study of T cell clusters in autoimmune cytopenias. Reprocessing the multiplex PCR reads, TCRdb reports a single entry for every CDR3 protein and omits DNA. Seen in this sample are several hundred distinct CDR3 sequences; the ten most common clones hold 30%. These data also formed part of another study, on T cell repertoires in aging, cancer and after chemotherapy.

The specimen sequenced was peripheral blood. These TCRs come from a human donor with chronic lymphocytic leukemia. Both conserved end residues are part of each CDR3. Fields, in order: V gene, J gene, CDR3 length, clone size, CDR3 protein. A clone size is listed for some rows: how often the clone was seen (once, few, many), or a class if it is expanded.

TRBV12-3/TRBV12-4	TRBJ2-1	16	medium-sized	CASRSGRGSSYNEQFF
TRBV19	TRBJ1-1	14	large	CASIDTGMYTEAFF
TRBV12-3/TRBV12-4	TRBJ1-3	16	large	CASSLADSPRGNTIYF
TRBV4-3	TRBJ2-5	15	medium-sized	CASSLGGRTQETQYF
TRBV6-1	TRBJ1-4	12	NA	CASSDTGPELFF
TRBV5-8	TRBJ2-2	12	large	CAGLQGVGELFF
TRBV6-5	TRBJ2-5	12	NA	CASTTGTGAQYF
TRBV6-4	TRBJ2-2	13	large	CASSDRDTGELFF
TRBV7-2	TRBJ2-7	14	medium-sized	CASSGDRGSYEQYF
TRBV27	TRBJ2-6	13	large	CATVGDGANVLTF
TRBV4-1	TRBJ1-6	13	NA	CASSQQGSSPLHF
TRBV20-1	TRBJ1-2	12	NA	CSATQGVSGYTF
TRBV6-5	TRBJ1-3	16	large	CASSYSRTGFGNTIYF
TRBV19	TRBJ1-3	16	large	CASSPGTGNSGNTIYF
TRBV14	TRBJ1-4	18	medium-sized	CASSLTTLQGVTNEKLFF
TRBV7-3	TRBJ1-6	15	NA	CASSLLTGGDSPLHF
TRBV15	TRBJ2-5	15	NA	CATSRVGTGGETQYF
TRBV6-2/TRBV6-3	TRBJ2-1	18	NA	CASSWTSGGQSSYNEQFF
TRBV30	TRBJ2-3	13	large	CAWSGITTDTQYF